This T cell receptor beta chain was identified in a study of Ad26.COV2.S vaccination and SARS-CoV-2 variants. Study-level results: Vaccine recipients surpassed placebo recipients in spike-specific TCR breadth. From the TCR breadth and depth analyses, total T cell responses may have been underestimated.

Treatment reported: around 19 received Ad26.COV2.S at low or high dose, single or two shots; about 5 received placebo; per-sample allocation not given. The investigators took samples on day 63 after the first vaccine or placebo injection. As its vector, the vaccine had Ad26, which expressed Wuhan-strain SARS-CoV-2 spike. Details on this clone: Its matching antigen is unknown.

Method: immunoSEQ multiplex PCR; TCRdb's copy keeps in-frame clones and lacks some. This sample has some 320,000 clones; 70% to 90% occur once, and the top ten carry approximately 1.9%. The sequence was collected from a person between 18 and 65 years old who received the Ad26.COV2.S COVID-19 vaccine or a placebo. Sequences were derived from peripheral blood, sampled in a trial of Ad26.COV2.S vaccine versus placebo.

In nucleotides, the CDR3 is TGCGCCAGCAACCCGGGGAGCTCCTATAATTCACCCCTCCACTTT. This sequence encodes CASNPGSSYNSPLHF. The V and J genes are TRBV5-1 and TRBJ1-6; D is unresolved. Germline V gene data show CDR1 as SGHRS and CDR2 as YFSETQ. V lost 6 bases, J lost 0 bases, and 10 bases lay in between. CDR3 length equals 15 residues.